A single sample is the source of the 4 T cell receptor beta chains below, sequenced in a study of follicular helper T cells after annual influenza vaccination. Stated time point: 2015-2016 season, 7 days after influenza vaccination. Only in-frame clones appear in the TCRdb table, and some are missing; sequencing was by immunoSEQ multiplex PCR. The repertoire has about 7,300 clones, around 80% of them found once; the top ten carry 1.5% to 2%. The sample here was CXCR5+ CD38- circulating T follicular helper cells from blood, taken 7 days after influenza vaccination. The sample's subset: circulating Tfh, non-naive CD4+CXCR5+PD-1+ (ICOS+CD38+ or ICOS-CD38-). Receptors originate from an adult who received the influenza vaccine.

The V gene is TRBV11-2, the J gene TRBJ1-1, with 7 bases aligning to TRBD1. V lost 7 bases and J lost 5; bases outside the gene matches: 10. Germline V lookup: CDR1 SGHAT, CDR2 FQNNGV. The CDR3 runs to 14 residues. The CDR3 reads CASITTRQGTEAFF. In DNA form, the CDR3 reads TGTGCCAGCATCACAACCCGACAGGGAACTGAAGCTTTCTTT.

The rearrangement links TRBV6-1 to TRBJ2-3; 9 bases are a match to TRBD2. The CDR3 is 14 residues long. Germline V gives CDR1 MNHNS, CDR2 SASEGT. V was clipped by 6 bases and J by 4 bases; unmatched bases: 5. This CDR3 is CASRAGGGADTQYF. In nucleotides, the CDR3 is TGTGCCAGCAGAGCGGGAGGAGGCGCAGATACGCAGTATTTT.

This clone has a handful of counts. The same CDR3 arises from other DNA sequences in this sample as well. The V and J genes are TRBV4-1 and TRBJ1-5, with D possibly matching TRBD1 (6 bases). The CDR3 contains 13 residues. From germline, CDR1 is MGHRA and CDR2 YSYEKL. Trimming removed 0 bases at V and 6 bases at J, with 6 bases between. CDR3 in amino acids: CASSQDRGQPQHF. DNA for the CDR3: TGCGCCAGCAGCCAAGACAGGGGTCAGCCCCAGCATTTT.

The chain is built from TRBV7-3 and TRBJ2-5, with 9 bases aligning to TRBD2. Germline loops: CDR1 SGHTA, CDR2 FQGTGA. The CDR3 runs 15 residues. The V and J ends lost 3 bases and 2 bases, in that order; junction bases with no gene match: 4. CDR3 sequence reads: CASSFSGSPQETQYF. For the CDR3, the DNA is TGTGCCAGCAGCTTTAGCGGGAGCCCTCAAGAGACCCAGTACTTC. The whole variable domain, remainder taken from reference TRBV7-3 and TRBJ2-5, is GAGVSQTPSNKVTEKGKYVELRCDPISGHTALYWYRQSLGQGPEFLIYFQGTGAADDSGLPNDRFFAVRPEGSVSTLKIQRTERGDSAVYLCASSFSGSPQETQYFGPGTRLLVL.